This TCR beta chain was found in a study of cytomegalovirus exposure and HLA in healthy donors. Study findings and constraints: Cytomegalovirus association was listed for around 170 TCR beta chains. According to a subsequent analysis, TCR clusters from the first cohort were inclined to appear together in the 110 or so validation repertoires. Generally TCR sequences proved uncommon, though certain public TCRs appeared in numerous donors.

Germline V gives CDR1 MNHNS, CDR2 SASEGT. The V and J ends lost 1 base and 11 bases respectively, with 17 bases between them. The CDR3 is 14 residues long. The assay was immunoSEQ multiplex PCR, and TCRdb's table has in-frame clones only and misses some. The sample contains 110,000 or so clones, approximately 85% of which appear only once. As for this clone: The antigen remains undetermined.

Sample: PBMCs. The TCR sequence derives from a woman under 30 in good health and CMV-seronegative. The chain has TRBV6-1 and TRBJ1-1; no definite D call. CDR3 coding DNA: TGTGCCAGCAGTGAAGACAGAAAGCGGGTAATGGCTTTCTTT. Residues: CASSEDRKRVMAFF.